Detailed here is one TCR beta chain. Antigen unknown. One junction end disagrees with the germline gene, perhaps due to a read error. The CDR3 has 15 amino acids. Per germline, CDR1 MRHNA and CDR2 SNTAGT. The assay was immunoSEQ multiplex PCR, and TCRdb's table has in-frame clones only and misses some. Of around 50,000 clones detected, approximately 78% appear once; the ten largest clones hold 0.69%. This sample stems from a study of OX40 agonist ivuxolimab in advanced cancers. Study as a whole: A diagnosis of hepatocellular carcinoma, melanoma, renal cell or head and neck cancer was present in dose-escalation patients. It was permissible to have had prior anti-PD-1, anti-PD-L1 or anti-CTLA-4 therapy, and 40% had some. Findings of the study overall: Researchers report that CD8+ T cells had, on average, more expanded clones than CD4+.

Sequencing was performed on CD4+ or CD8+ T cells sorted from blood, taken in a trial of the OX40 agonist ivuxolimab. This chain joins TRBV6-4 and TRBJ2-5, with 8 bases identical to TRBD1. This TCR derives from an adult with an advanced solid tumor such as melanoma, head and neck, liver or kidney cancer. CDR3 nucleotide sequence: TGTGCCGGCAGTCGGACAGGGACTCCTCCAGAGACCCAGTACTTC. Protein sequence: CAGSRTGTPPETQYF.